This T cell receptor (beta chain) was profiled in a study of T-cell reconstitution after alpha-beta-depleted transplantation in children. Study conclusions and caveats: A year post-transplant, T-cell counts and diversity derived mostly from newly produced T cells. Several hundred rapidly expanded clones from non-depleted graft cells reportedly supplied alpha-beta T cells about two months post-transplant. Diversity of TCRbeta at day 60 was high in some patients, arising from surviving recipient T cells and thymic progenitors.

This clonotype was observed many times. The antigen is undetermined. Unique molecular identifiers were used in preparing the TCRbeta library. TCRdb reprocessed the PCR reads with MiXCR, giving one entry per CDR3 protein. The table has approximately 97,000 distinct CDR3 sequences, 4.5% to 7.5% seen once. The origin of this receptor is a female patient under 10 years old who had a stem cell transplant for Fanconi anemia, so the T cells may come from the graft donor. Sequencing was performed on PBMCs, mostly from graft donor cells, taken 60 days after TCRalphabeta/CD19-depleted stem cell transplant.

The CDR3 DNA sequence: TGCGCCAGCAGCCGCGGACAGGGGATGGCTGAAGCTTTCTTT. Translating gives CASSRGQGMAEAFF. The J gene is TRBJ1-1, the V gene TRBV5-1, with 9 bases matching TRBD1. The CDR3 spans 14 residues. Germline V gene sequence: CDR1 SGHRS, CDR2 YFSETQ. After removal of 4 bases from V and 6 bases from J, the junction contained 7 bases not matched to a gene.